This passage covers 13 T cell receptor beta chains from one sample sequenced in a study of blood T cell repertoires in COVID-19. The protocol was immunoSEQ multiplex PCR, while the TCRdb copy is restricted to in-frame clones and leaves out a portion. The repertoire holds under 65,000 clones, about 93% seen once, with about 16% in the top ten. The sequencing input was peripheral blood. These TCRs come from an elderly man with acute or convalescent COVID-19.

The CDR3 DNA reads TGTGCCAGCAGATACAGGGAGGGGGTCGAGCAGTACTTC. It is translated as CASRYREGVEQYF. The chain is built from TRBV6-5 and TRBJ2-7; D is perhaps TRBD2 (7 bases). Germline V gene data show CDR1 as MNHEY and CDR2 as SVGAGI. The CDR3 totals 13 residues. Deletions cut 6 bases from V and 6 bases from J, with 15 bases between.

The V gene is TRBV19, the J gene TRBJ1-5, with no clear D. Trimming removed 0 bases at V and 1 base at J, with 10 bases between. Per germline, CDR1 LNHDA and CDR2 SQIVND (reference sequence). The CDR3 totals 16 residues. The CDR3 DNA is TGTGCCAGTAGTATAGATCTCGCCAGGAGCAATCAGCCCCAGCATTTT. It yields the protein CASSIDLARSNQPQHF.

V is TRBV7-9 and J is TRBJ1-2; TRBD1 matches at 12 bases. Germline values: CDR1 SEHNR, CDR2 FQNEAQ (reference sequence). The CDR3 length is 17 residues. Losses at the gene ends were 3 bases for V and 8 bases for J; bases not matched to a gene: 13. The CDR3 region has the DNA TGTGCCAGCAGCTTGCCCCTGGGGGGACAGGGGGCGCGAGGCTACACCTTC. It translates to CASSLPLGGQGARGYTF.

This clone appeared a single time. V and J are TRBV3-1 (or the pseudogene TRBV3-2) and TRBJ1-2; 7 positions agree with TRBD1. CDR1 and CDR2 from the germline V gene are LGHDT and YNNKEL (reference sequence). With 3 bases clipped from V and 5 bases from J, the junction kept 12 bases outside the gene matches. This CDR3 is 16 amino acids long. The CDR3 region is CASSHRGRDRAYGYTF. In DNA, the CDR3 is TGTGCCAGCAGCCATCGGGGCCGGGACAGAGCTTATGGCTACACCTTC.

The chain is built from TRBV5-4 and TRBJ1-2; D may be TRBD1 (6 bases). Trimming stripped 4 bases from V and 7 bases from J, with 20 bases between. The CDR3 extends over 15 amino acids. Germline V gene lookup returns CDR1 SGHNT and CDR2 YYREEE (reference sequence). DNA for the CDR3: TGTGCCAGCAGCCTCCCCTTGGGGGGGACAAGTGGCTACACCTTC. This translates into CASSLPLGGTSGYTF. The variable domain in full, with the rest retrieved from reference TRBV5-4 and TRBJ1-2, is ETGVTQSPTHLIKTRGQQVTLRCSSQSGHNTVSWYQQALGQGPQFIFQYYREEENGRGNFPPRFSGLQFPNYSSELNVNALELDDSALYLCASSLPLGGTSGYTFGSGTRLTVV.

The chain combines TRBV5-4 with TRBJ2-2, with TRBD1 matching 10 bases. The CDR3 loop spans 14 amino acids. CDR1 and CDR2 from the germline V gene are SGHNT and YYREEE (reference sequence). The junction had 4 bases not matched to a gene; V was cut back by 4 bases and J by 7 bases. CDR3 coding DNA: TGTGCCAGCAGCCCCGGGACAGGGGTCGGGGAGCTGTTTTTT. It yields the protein CASSPGTGVGELFF.

Here the CDR3 DNA reads TGTGCCAGCAGTGACTCACAAGAGACCCAGTACTTC. This gives the protein CASSDSQETQYF. The rearrangement joins TRBV28 to TRBJ2-5; D is unresolved. Germline CDR1 MDHEN, CDR2 SYDVKM. This CDR3 spans 12 amino acids. V was clipped by 5 bases and J by 2 bases, with 6 bases between them.

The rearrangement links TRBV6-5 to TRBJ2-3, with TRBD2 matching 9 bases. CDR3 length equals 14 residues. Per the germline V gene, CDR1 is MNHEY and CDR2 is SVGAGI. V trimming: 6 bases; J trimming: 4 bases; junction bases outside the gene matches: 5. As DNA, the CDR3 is TGTGCCAGCAGCGGGACTAGCTTTCCAGATACGCAGTATTTT. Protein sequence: CASSGTSFPDTQYF.

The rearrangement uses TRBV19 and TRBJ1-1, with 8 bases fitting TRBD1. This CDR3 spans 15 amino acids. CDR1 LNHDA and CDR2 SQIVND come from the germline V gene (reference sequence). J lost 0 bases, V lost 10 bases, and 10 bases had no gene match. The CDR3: CATSGGKWMNTEAFF. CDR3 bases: TGTGCCACCTCAGGGGGCAAATGGATGAACACTGAAGCTTTCTTT.

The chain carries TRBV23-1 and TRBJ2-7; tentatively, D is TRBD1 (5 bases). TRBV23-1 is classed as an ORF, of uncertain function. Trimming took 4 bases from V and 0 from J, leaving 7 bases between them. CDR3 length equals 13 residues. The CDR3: CASSLTVSYEQYF. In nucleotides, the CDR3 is TGCGCCAGCAGTCTGACAGTCTCCTACGAGCAGTACTTC.

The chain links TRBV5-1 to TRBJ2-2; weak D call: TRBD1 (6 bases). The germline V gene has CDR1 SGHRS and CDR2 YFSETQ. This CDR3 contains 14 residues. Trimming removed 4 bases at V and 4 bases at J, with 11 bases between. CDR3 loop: CASSRDRSTGELFF. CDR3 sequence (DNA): TGCGCCAGCAGCCGAGACAGGAGCACCGGGGAGCTGTTTTTT.

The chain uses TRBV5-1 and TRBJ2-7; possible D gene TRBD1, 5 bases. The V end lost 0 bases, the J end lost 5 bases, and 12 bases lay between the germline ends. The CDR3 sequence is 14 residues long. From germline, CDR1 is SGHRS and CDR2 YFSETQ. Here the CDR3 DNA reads TGCGCCAGCAGCTTGGCGCTTCAGGGTAACGAGCAGTACTTC. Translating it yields CASSLALQGNEQYF.

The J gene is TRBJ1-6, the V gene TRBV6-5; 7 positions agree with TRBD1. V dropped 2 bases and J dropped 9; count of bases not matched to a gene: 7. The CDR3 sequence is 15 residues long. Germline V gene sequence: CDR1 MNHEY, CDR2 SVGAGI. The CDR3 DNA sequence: TGTGCCAGCAGTTACCGAGCAGGGGGAGGTTCACCCCTCCACTTT. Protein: CASSYRAGGGSPLHF.